The rows below give T cell receptor beta chains drawn from one sample of a study of T-cell reconstitution after alpha-beta-depleted transplantation in children. TCRdb ran MiXCR on the PCR reads and lists one entry per CDR3 protein. The repertoire includes almost 500,000 distinct CDR3 sequences, around 13% of them detected once, and around 5.8% sits in the top ten. The sequenced sample was PBMCs from the stem cell graft donor, obtained from the stem cell graft. The receptors were sampled from a human donor who donated a stem cell graft to a child with combined immunodeficiency. Both conserved end residues are part of each CDR3. The order of the fields is J gene, V gene, clone size, D gene, CDR3 protein, CDR3 DNA. D genes are given only for firm matches. Clone size is given for some rows only: seen once, a few or many times, or a class if the clone is expanded.

>TRBJ2-7|TRBV12-3/TRBV12-4|few|-
CASSLYAAVGYEQYF
TGTGCCAGCAGTTTATATGCAGCCGTGGGCTACGAGCAGTACTTC
>TRBJ2-7|TRBV2|-|TRBD2
CASSLPAGVAYEQYF
TGTGCCAGCAGTTTGCCAGCGGGAGTGGCCTACGAGCAGTACTTC
>TRBJ2-3|TRBV9|-|-
CASSVGGAGSTDTQYF
TGTGCCAGCAGCGTAGGCGGTGCGGGCAGCACAGATACGCAGTATTTT
>TRBJ2-7|TRBV6-2/TRBV6-3|many|-
CASSTAEVYEQYF
TGTGCCAGCAGTACAGCGGAGGTCTACGAGCAGTACTTC
>TRBJ1-1|TRBV6-2/TRBV6-3|many|-
CASSYLNSLNTEAFF
TGTGCCAGCAGTTACTTGAACAGTTTGAACACTGAAGCTTTCTTT
>TRBJ1-2|TRBV12-3/TRBV12-4|many|TRBD1
CASSPTGGVLYGYTF
TGTGCCAGCAGTCCGACAGGGGGGGTCCTCTATGGCTACACCTTC
>TRBJ2-3|TRBV20-1|few|TRBD2
CSARGPGLAGLGTDTQYF
TGCAGTGCTAGGGGACCGGGACTAGCGGGATTGGGAACAGATACGCAGTATTTT
>TRBJ2-1|TRBV12-3/TRBV12-4|few|-
CASSLDSGANEQFF
TGTGCCAGCAGTTTAGATTCAGGGGCCAATGAGCAGTTCTTC
>TRBJ2-1|TRBV14|-|-
CASSQGLRGASNEQFF
TGTGCCAGCAGCCAAGGACTTCGCGGGGCGAGCAATGAGCAGTTCTTC
>TRBJ2-2|TRBV12-3/TRBV12-4|-|TRBD1
CASRSTGGNTGELFF
TGTGCCAGCCGATCGACAGGGGGCAACACCGGGGAGCTGTTTTTT
>TRBJ2-2|TRBV6-1|-|-
CASRPWGEDTGELFF
TGTGCCAGCAGGCCTTGGGGGGAGGACACCGGGGAGCTGTTTTTT
>TRBJ2-1|TRBV5-6|few|TRBD1
CASSRDRGLSNEQFF
TGTGCCAGCAGTCGGGACAGGGGGCTAAGCAATGAGCAGTTCTTC
>TRBJ2-7|TRBV7-9|-|TRBD2
CASSLAWTSGSHEQYF
TGTGCCAGCAGCTTAGCCTGGACTAGCGGGAGTCACGAGCAGTACTTC
>TRBJ2-2|TRBV7-8|few|TRBD1
CASSTTLNRGAGELFF
TGTGCCAGCAGTACAACTCTGAACAGGGGCGCCGGGGAGCTGTTTTTT
>TRBJ2-5|TRBV29-1|-|-
CSVADTGKETQYF
TGCAGCGTGGCCGACACGGGAAAAGAGACCCAGTACTTC
>TRBJ2-7|TRBV6-5|few|TRBD1
CASSAGQGRQYF
TGTGCCAGCAGTGCAGGACAGGGTAGGCAGTACTTC
>TRBJ2-5|TRBV7-2|-|TRBD2
CASSFGGAGRETQYF
TGTGCCAGCAGCTTTGGAGGAGCGGGGCGAGAGACCCAGTACTTC
>TRBJ2-1|TRBV12-3/TRBV12-4|-|-
CASRPWATTDYEQFF
TGTGCCAGCAGGCCTTGGGCTACGACGGACTATGAGCAGTTCTTC
>TRBJ2-4|TRBV7-2|-|-
CASSRMQGTNIQYF
TGTGCCAGCAGCCGTATGCAGGGGACAAACATTCAGTACTTC
>TRBJ2-5|TRBV20-1|few|TRBD2
CSARALAGAETQYF
TGCAGTGCTAGAGCTTTAGCGGGGGCAGAGACCCAGTACTTC
>TRBJ2-1|TRBV12-3/TRBV12-4|-|-
CASTPNYNEQFF
TGTGCCAGCACCCCTAACTACAATGAGCAGTTCTTC
>TRBJ2-5|TRBV5-1|-|-
CASSLKTRGPRQETQYF
TGCGCCAGCAGCTTAAAGACCAGGGGACCTAGACAAGAGACCCAGTACTTC
>TRBJ2-7|TRBV29-1|many|-
CSALGAGSYEQYF
TGCAGCGCCCTTGGGGCAGGCTCCTACGAGCAGTACTTC
>TRBJ2-1|TRBV20-1|-|-
CSARPTWGNEQFF
TGCAGTGCTAGACCCACCTGGGGTAATGAGCAGTTCTTC
>TRBJ2-7|TRBV27|-|TRBD1
CATSRTGVEQYF
TGTGCCACCTCAAGGACAGGGGTCGAGCAGTACTTC
>TRBJ2-5|TRBV10-3|few|TRBD1
CAISKGQIKETQYF
TGTGCCATCAGTAAGGGACAGATTAAGGAGACCCAGTACTTC
>TRBJ2-2|TRBV7-8|-|-
CASTPGGYTGELFF
TGTGCCAGCACCCCCGGGGGTTACACCGGGGAGCTGTTTTTT
>TRBJ2-7|TRBV10-3|-|-
CAISERYEQYF
TGTGCCATCAGTGAACGCTACGAGCAGTACTTC
>TRBJ1-2|TRBV5-1|many|-
CASSPEGNYGYTF
TGCGCCAGCAGCCCCGAGGGAAACTATGGCTACACCTTC
>TRBJ2-1|TRBV27|many|TRBD2
CASTTGTSGYNEQFF
TGTGCCAGCACTACCGGGACTAGCGGTTACAATGAGCAGTTCTTC
>TRBJ2-5|TRBV28|-|-
CASSPTVGGMETQYF
TGTGCCAGCAGTCCCACTGTGGGGGGTATGGAGACCCAGTACTTC
>TRBJ2-4|TRBV12-3/TRBV12-4|many|TRBD1
CASSSQGAKNIQYF
TGTGCCAGCAGTTCACAGGGGGCTAAAAACATTCAGTACTTC
>TRBJ2-7|TRBV29-1|few|-
CSVWTVSYEQYF
TGCAGCGTCTGGACAGTCTCCTACGAGCAGTACTTC
>TRBJ2-3|TRBV7-2|-|-
CASSSQIRGTDTQYF
TGTGCCAGCAGCTCCCAAATACGGGGCACAGATACGCAGTATTTT
>TRBJ2-2|TRBV4-2|once|TRBD2
CASSQDWTSGENTGELFF
TGTGCCAGCAGCCAAGATTGGACTAGCGGGGAGAACACCGGGGAGCTGTTTTTT
>TRBJ2-2|TRBV7-2|few|-
CASSFRWSDGELFF
TGTGCCAGCAGCTTTAGATGGTCGGACGGGGAGCTGTTTTTT
>TRBJ2-5|TRBV6-1|-|TRBD2
CASSLGAGVETQYF
TGTGCCAGCAGTCTCGGGGCGGGAGTAGAGACCCAGTACTTC
>TRBJ1-3|TRBV12-3/TRBV12-4|-|TRBD1
CASTHHGQERNTIYF
TGTGCCAGCACCCACCACGGACAGGAGAGAAACACCATATATTTT
>TRBJ1-1|TRBV7-9|many|-
CASSFSADRNAFF
TGTGCCAGCAGCTTTTCCGCCGACAGGAATGCTTTCTTT
>TRBJ2-6|TRBV3-1|few|-
CASSQGRLSGANVLTF
TGTGCCAGCAGCCAAGGTCGGCTCTCTGGGGCCAACGTCCTGACTTTC
>TRBJ2-1|TRBV12-3/TRBV12-4|many|-
CASRLLNEQFF
TGTGCCAGCAGGCTGTTGAATGAGCAGTTCTTC
>TRBJ2-2|TRBV6-5|few|TRBD1
CASSTTGTGNTGELFF
TGTGCCAGCAGCACCACCGGGACAGGGAACACCGGGGAGCTGTTTTTT
>TRBJ1-1|TRBV4-3|few|-
CASSHDHRNTEAFF
TGCGCCAGCAGCCATGATCATAGGAACACTGAAGCTTTCTTT
>TRBJ2-4|TRBV18|-|-
CASSPFTTGDIQYF
TGTGCCAGCTCACCATTCACGACTGGGGACATTCAGTACTTC
>TRBJ2-1|TRBV7-8|many|-
CASSQIGHEQFF
TGTGCCAGCAGCCAAATCGGGCATGAGCAGTTCTTC
>TRBJ2-3|TRBV4-3|-|-
CASSQVLGTDTQYF
TGCGCCAGCAGCCAAGTACTTGGCACAGATACGCAGTATTTT
>TRBJ1-5|TRBV20-1|-|-
CSADRLNQPQHF
TGCAGTGCAGACCGTCTAAATCAGCCCCAGCATTTT
>TRBJ1-1|TRBV27|-|-
CASSTPTNTEAFF
TGTGCCAGCAGTACGCCCACCAACACTGAAGCTTTCTTT
>TRBJ1-6|TRBV12-3/TRBV12-4|many|-
CASSFGWVSYNSPLHF
TGTGCCAGCAGTTTCGGGTGGGTCTCCTATAATTCACCCCTCCACTTT
>TRBJ2-3|TRBV12-3/TRBV12-4|few|TRBD1
CAGGQGATDTQYF
TGTGCCGGGGGACAGGGGGCAACAGATACGCAGTATTTT
>TRBJ2-1|TRBV12-3/TRBV12-4|many|-
CASTMGGGGRNEQFF
TGTGCCAGCACCATGGGCGGCGGGGGCCGTAATGAGCAGTTCTTC
>TRBJ2-2|TRBV5-6|-|TRBD2
CASSGTSGANTGELFF
TGTGCCAGCAGCGGGACTAGCGGAGCGAACACCGGGGAGCTGTTTTTT
>TRBJ1-1|TRBV7-2|-|-
CASSRTRGYGTEAFF
TGTGCCAGCAGCCGAACCCGGGGCTACGGCACTGAAGCTTTCTTT
>TRBJ1-4|TRBV7-9|few|-
CASSLRRGTNEKLFF
TGTGCCAGCAGCTTACGAAGAGGGACTAATGAAAAACTGTTTTTT
>TRBJ1-2|TRBV6-1|few|-
CACRASGDYGYTF
TGTGCCTGTCGGGCCTCAGGAGACTATGGCTACACCTTC
>TRBJ2-1|TRBV9|few|-
CASSVSSDSYNEQFF
TGTGCCAGCAGCGTCAGCTCGGACAGTTACAATGAGCAGTTCTTC
>TRBJ2-1|TRBV15|many|TRBD1
CATSRPDRGVGNEQFF
TGTGCCACCAGCAGACCGGACAGGGGAGTGGGGAATGAGCAGTTCTTC
>TRBJ1-1|TRBV5-1|-|TRBD1
CASSIGQGTTEAFF
TGCGCCAGCAGCATCGGACAGGGTACTACTGAAGCTTTCTTT
>TRBJ2-3|TRBV7-2|-|TRBD1
CASSPTGVDTQYF
TGTGCCAGCAGCCCCACAGGGGTAGATACGCAGTATTTT
>TRBJ2-1|TRBV18|-|TRBD2
CASSPARLADNNEQFF
TGTGCCAGCTCACCTGCCCGACTAGCGGATAACAATGAGCAGTTCTTC